A single sample gave rise to the 22 T cell receptor beta chains below, sequenced in a study of metastatic and nonmetastatic thyroid tumors. Using MiXCR, TCRdb re-called clones from the PCR reads. The data hold over 9,000 clones, with approximately 24% observed a single time. Thyroid surgery took place with no prior treatment in any patient. The sample taken for sequencing was tumor tissue. The receptors here all came from a female donor with papillary thyroid cancer or a benign thyroid nodule (not recorded which). Some clones in this sample may be carry-over from other donors' samples.

This clone is labeled as medium-sized. The rearrangement joins TRBV7-9 to TRBJ1-6; D unresolved. Per germline, CDR1 SEHNR and CDR2 FQNEAQ (reference sequence). Trimming stripped 4 bases from V and 8 bases from J, with 12 bases between. The CDR3 extends over 14 amino acids. The CDR3: CASSYDKVDSPLHF. CDR3 bases: TGTGCCAGCAGCTACGACAAGGTAGATTCACCCCTCCACTTT.

The genes are TRBV7-9 and TRBJ2-7, with 7 bases fitting TRBD1. V was clipped by 1 base and J by 4 bases; unmatched bases: 4. This CDR3 spans 14 amino acids. From germline, CDR1 is SEHNR and CDR2 FQNEAQ (reference sequence). CDR3 in amino acids: CASSLDPGGYEQYF. The DNA of the CDR3 is TGTGCCAGCAGCTTAGATCCAGGGGGTTACGAGCAGTACTTC.

The chain carries TRBV19 and TRBJ2-1; D not certain. CDR1 is LNHDA and CDR2 is SQIVND in the germline V gene (reference sequence). This CDR3 has 13 amino acids. The V gene lost 1 base and the J gene lost 10 bases, with 11 bases spanning the gap. The CDR3 sequence is CASSIARFGEQFF. The CDR3 DNA is TGTGCCAGTAGTATAGCGCGCTTTGGGGAGCAGTTCTTC.

V gene TRBV5-1 combines with J gene TRBJ2-7, with unresolved D. The CDR3 contains 14 residues. The germline V and J ends were trimmed by 0 bases and 5 bases, with 12 bases remaining between them. Germline CDR1 SGHRS, CDR2 YFSETQ. CDR3 in amino acids: CASSLEARSDEQYF. In DNA, the CDR3 is TGCGCCAGCAGCTTGGAGGCCAGAAGTGACGAGCAGTACTTC.

The chain is built from TRBV11-2 and TRBJ2-2; possible D gene TRBD1, 6 bases. Germline V gene lookup returns CDR1 SGHAT and CDR2 FQNNGV. The CDR3 totals 19 residues. V was cut by 1 base and J by 4 bases, with 22 bases left in between. CDR3 in amino acids: CASSLGIGRTALFTGELFF. In nucleotides, the CDR3 is TGTGCCAGCAGCTTAGGGATCGGTCGGACAGCCCTCTTCACCGGGGAGCTGTTTTTT.

By its share, this clone is medium-sized. The chain is built from TRBV12-3 or TRBV12-4 and TRBJ2-1; the D is unclear. V lost 6 bases to trimming and J lost 4 bases, with 13 bases between them. CDR3 length: 14 residues. The CDR3 sequence: CASSPPALYNEQFF. In DNA form, the CDR3 reads TGTGCCAGCAGCCCCCCGGCCCTTTACAATGAGCAGTTCTTC.

This clone was counted only a few times. The chain uses TRBV28 and TRBJ2-7, with D unresolved. V was pared by 3 bases and J by 4 bases, with 25 bases between. The CDR3 totals 18 residues. Germline V gene data show CDR1 as MDHEN and CDR2 as SYDVKM. DNA of the CDR3: TGTGCCAGCAGTTTTCTATCGGTCGGACGGCAGTTCGAATACGAGCAGTACTTC. Its translation is CASSFLSVGRQFEYEQYF.

Relative to its sample, this clone is medium-sized. The genes are TRBV19 and TRBJ1-1; unclear D gene. The CDR3 runs 18 residues. Germline loops: CDR1 LNHDA, CDR2 SQIVND (reference sequence). Trimming shortened V by 3 bases and J by 8 bases, and 28 bases separated the two germline ends. CDR3 in amino acids: CASSMDPGVSGRRSEAFF. The CDR3 DNA sequence: TGTGCCAGTAGTATGGATCCCGGAGTATCGGGCAGACGCTCCGAAGCTTTCTTT.

The sample holds a few counts of this clone. The chain links TRBV10-3 to TRBJ2-2; D tentatively reads TRBD1 or TRBD2 (6 bases each). This CDR3 has 13 residues. Trimming took off 10 bases at V and 8 bases at J, with 17 bases between the two ends. CDR1 and CDR2 (germline): ENHRY, SYGVKD. The CDR3 DNA reads TGTGCCACTAAGTTCGGGGGCGCGGGGGAGCTGTTTTTT. As protein: CATKFGGAGELFF.

This clone occurred a few times. The rearrangement links TRBV2 to TRBJ2-1; possible D gene TRBD1, 5 bases. The CDR3 length is 11 residues. V shed 5 bases and J shed 8 bases, with 7 bases lying between them. Germline CDR1 and CDR2: SNHLY and FYNNEI. The CDR3 protein is CASSTRDEQFF. The CDR3 nucleotides are TGTGCCAGCAGTACCAGGGATGAGCAGTTCTTC.

The V gene is TRBV6-1, the J gene TRBJ1-5; the D is unclear. Trimming took 5 bases from V and 9 from J, leaving 14 bases between them. The germline V gene encodes CDR1 MNHNS and CDR2 SASEGT. This CDR3 contains 13 residues. In DNA form, the CDR3 reads TGTGCCAGCAGTTCCCGGACGGCCGGGCCCCAGCATTTT. This encodes CASSSRTAGPQHF.

As for this clone: Other nucleotide sequences in the sample specify the same CDR3. V and J are TRBV20-1 and TRBJ2-2; D tentatively reads TRBD1 or TRBD2 (7 bases each). The CDR3 is 15 amino acids. Germline V gene sequence: CDR1 DFQATT, CDR2 SNEGSKA (reference sequence). Deletions cut 7 bases from V and 3 bases from J, with 18 bases between. This CDR3 is CSVPNAGGDTGELFF. The CDR3 DNA is TGCAGTGTTCCCAATGCAGGGGGGGACACCGGGGAGCTGTTTTTT.

By frequency in the sample, this clone is medium-sized (0.01 to 0.1%). The J gene is TRBJ2-2, the V gene TRBV7-8, with D tentatively TRBD1 (6 bases). The CDR3 is 15 residues long. Trimming shortened V by 5 bases and J by 1 base, and 11 bases separated the two germline ends. Germline CDR1 reads SGHVS; CDR2 reads FQNEAQ. DNA for the CDR3: TGTGCCAGCAGCGATATACAGGGGAACACCGGGGAGCTGTTTTTT. It encodes CASSDIQGNTGELFF.

CDR3 DNA sequence: TGTGCCAGCAGTGAGAACCGGCCTAAATTCTCCTATAATTCACCCCTCCACTTT. Translated: CASSENRPKFSYNSPLHF. The V and J genes are TRBV2 and TRBJ1-6, with unresolved D. V lost 3 bases, J lost 0 bases, and 15 bases lay in between. This CDR3 has 18 amino acids. Germline V gene data show CDR1 as SNHLY and CDR2 as FYNNEI.

The genes are TRBV5-1 and TRBJ2-2; D possibly corresponds to TRBD2 (5 bases). This CDR3 contains 14 residues. Germline CDR1 and CDR2: SGHRS and YFSETQ. Trimming stripped 0 bases from V and 2 bases from J, with 5 bases between. CDR3 bases: TGCGCCAGCAGCTTGGCTAGCAACACCGGGGAGCTGTTTTTT. Translation gives CASSLASNTGELFF.

This clone has at least ten counts. With a much larger clone just one base away, this may be a read error. The J gene is TRBJ1-1, the V gene TRBV2; 9 nucleotides line up with TRBD1. The germline gives CDR1 SNHLY, CDR2 FYNNEI. There are 15 residues in the CDR3. J lost 3 bases, V lost 6 bases, and 8 bases had no gene match. The CDR3 sequence: CASRPQGATHTEAFF. The DNA for the CDR3 is TGTGCCAGCAGGCCACAGGGGGCCACCCACACTGAAGCTTTCTTT.

The V gene is TRBV18, the J gene TRBJ1-5; 9 nucleotides line up with TRBD1. The V gene end was trimmed by 3 bases and the J gene end by 6 bases; junction bases not matched to a gene: 9. Germline values: CDR1 KGHSH, CDR2 LQKENI. This CDR3 spans 16 amino acids. The CDR3 sequence: CASSPEQGALFQPQHF. As DNA, the CDR3 is TGTGCCAGCTCACCCGAACAGGGGGCTCTTTTTCAGCCCCAGCATTTT.

V usage is TRBV7-3 and J usage is TRBJ2-2, with TRBD1 matching 10 bases. The J segment lost 1 base and the V segment lost 4 bases, leaving 0 bases of the junction unmatched. The CDR3 sequence is 15 residues long. Germline V gene data show CDR1 as SGHTA and CDR2 as FQGTGA. The CDR3, as DNA: TGTGCCAGCAGCTGGACAGGGGGGAACACCGGGGAGCTGTTTTTT. Translation gives CASSWTGGNTGELFF.

The CDR3 protein is CASSTDRDSNSNQPQHF. The CDR3, as DNA: TGTGCCAGCAGCACCGACAGGGACTCTAATAGCAATCAGCCCCAGCATTTT. The chain is built from TRBV4-2 and TRBJ1-5; 7 bases match TRBD1. This CDR3 spans 17 amino acids. With 5 bases clipped from V and 0 bases from J, the junction kept 10 bases outside the gene matches. The V gene's germline CDR1 is LGHNA and CDR2 YNFKEQ.

The rearrangement uses TRBV6-2 or TRBV6-3 and TRBJ2-5; no reliable D call. The CDR3 runs 13 residues. Trimming shortened V by 0 bases and J by 5 bases, and 7 bases separated the two germline ends. Germline CDR1 MNHEY, CDR2 SVGEGT. CDR3 nucleotides: TGTGCCAGCAGTTACTCGACCCCGGAGACCCAGTACTTC. It codes for CASSYSTPETQYF.

This clone was detected many times. Since a much larger clone is just one base distant, this may be a read error. The chain combines TRBV20-1 with TRBJ2-7; 14 bases match TRBD2. The germline gives CDR1 DFQATT, CDR2 SNEGSKA (reference sequence). Losses at the gene ends were 2 bases for V and 9 bases for J; bases not matched to a gene: 9. The CDR3 has 15 residues. CDR3 bases: TGCAGTGCTAGATTAACCAGACTAGCGGGAGGGGGGCAGTACTTC. Its protein product is CSARLTRLAGGGQYF.

The chain carries TRBV30 and TRBJ1-2, with 8 bases fitting TRBD1. The J segment lost 1 base and the V segment lost 3 bases, leaving 4 bases of the junction unmatched. Per the germline V gene, CDR1 is GTSNPN and CDR2 is SVGIG (reference sequence). This CDR3 is 14 amino acids long. The CDR3, as DNA: TGTGCCTGGAGAGGACAGGGACTTAACTATGGCTACACCTTC. Its translation: CAWRGQGLNYGYTF. Complete variable domain (other parts from reference TRBV30 and TRBJ1-2): SQTIHQWPATLVQPVGSPLSLECTVEGTSNPNLYWYRQAAGRGLQLLFYSVGIGQISSEVPQNLSASRPQDRQFILSSKKLLLSDSGFYLCAWRGQGLNYGYTFGSGTRLTVV.